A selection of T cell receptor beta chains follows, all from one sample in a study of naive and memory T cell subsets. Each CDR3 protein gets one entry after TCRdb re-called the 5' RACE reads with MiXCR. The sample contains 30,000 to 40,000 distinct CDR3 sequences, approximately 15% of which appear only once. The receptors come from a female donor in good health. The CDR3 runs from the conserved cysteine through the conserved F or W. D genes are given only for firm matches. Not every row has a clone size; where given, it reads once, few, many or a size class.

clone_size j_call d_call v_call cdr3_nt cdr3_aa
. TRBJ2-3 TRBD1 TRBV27 TGTGCCAGCAGTTCCCTCCTGCTAAGACAGGGGAACACAGATACGCAGTATTTT CASSSLLLRQGNTDTQYF
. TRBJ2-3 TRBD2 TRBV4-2 TGTGCCAGCAGCCAAGAGCTGACTAGCAGGGCCCCCCTCGGAGGGGTCGGAGATACGCAGTATTTT CASSQELTSRAPLGGVGDTQYF
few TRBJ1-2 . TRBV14 TGTGCCAGCAGCCTAACCGGGACGCCCTATGGCTACACCTTC CASSLTGTPYGYTF
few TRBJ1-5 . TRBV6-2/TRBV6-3 TGTGCCAGCAGTTACGCCAACACCAATCAGCCCCAGCATTTT CASSYANTNQPQHF
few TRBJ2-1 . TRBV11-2 TGTGCCAGCATGCGAGGGATCCCCTCCTACAATGAGCAGTTCTTC CASMRGIPSYNEQFF
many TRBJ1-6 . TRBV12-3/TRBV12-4 TGTGCCAGCAGTTTAGCGAGGGTCTCACCCCTCCACTTT CASSLARVSPLHF
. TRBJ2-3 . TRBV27 TGTGCCAGCAGTTTCTTCGGGGCCGTACTCACAGATACGCAGTATTTT CASSFFGAVLTDTQYF
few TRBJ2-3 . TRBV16 TGTGCCAGCAGCCAAACGGGGGATTCAGATACGCAGTATTTT CASSQTGDSDTQYF
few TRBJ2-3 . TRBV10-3 TGTGCCATCTCCCAGTTGGGTGGGGGAGGCACAGATACGCAGTATTTT CAISQLGGGGTDTQYF
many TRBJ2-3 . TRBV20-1 TGCAGTGCAACAACTGGGGGGGCGGGCACAGATACGCAGTATTTT CSATTGGAGTDTQYF
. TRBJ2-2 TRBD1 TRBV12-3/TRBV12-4 TGTGCCAGCGGACAGGGAAACGGGGAGCTGTTTTTT CASGQGNGELFF
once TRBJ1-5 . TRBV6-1 TGTGCCAGCAGTGAAGCGCGGGGCCGCGGGCCCCAGCATTTT CASSEARGRGPQHF
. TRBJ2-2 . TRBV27 TGTGCCAGCAGTTTAGCCAGACACACCGGGGAGCTGTTTTTT CASSLARHTGELFF
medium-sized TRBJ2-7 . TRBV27 TGTGCCAGCAGTATCAGTCAGGGCTCCTACGAGCAGTACTTC CASSISQGSYEQYF
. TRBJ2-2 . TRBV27 TGTGCCAGCAGCAAGACAGAGACCGGGGAGCTGTTTTTT CASSKTETGELFF
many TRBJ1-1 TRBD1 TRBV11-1 TGTGCCAGCAGCACCTTACAGGGGTCGAACACTGAAGCTTTCTTT CASSTLQGSNTEAFF
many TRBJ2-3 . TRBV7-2 TGTGCCAGCAGCTCGGACAACACAGATACGCAGTATTTT CASSSDNTDTQYF
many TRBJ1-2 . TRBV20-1 TGCAGTGCTAGTAGGCCCGGACAGCACTATGGCTACACCTTC CSASRPGQHYGYTF
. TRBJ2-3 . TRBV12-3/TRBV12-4 TGTGCCAGCAGTCCTGGACAGATCGCCGCAGATACGCAGTATTTT CASSPGQIAADTQYF
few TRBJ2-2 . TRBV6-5 TGTGCCAGCAGTTACTGGGGGCCAAACACCGGGGAGCTGTTTTTT CASSYWGPNTGELFF
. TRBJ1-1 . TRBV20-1 TGCAGTGCTAGACCGTTGGGGGGGGGGCGGTCTGAAGCTTTCTTT CSARPLGGGRSEAFF
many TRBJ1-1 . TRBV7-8 TGTGCCAGCAGCTTAATGGGCGGGACTGAAGCTTTCTTT CASSLMGGTEAFF
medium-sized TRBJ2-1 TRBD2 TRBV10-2 TGCGCCAGCAGGGCCGGGACTAGCGTAGGTACTGAGCAGTTCTTC CASRAGTSVGTEQFF
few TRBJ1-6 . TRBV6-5 TGTGCCAGCAGTTACTCGCAGGACCTTAATTCACCCCTCCACTTT CASSYSQDLNSPLHF
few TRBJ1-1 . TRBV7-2 TGTGCCAGCAGCTTGCAGAGGGGGAACACTGAAGCTTTCTTT CASSLQRGNTEAFF
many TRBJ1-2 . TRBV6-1 TGTGCCAGCAGTGCGACAGGAGCAATTAACTATGGCTACACCTTC CASSATGAINYGYTF
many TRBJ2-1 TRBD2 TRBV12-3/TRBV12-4 TGTGCCAGCAGTTCCCGGACTAGCGAGCAGTTCTTC CASSSRTSEQFF
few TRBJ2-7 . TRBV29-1 TGCAGCGTTCTTAGTAACGAGAAAGGGAAGTCCTACGAGCAGTACTTC CSVLSNEKGKSYEQYF
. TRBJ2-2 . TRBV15 TGTGCCACCAGCAGAGATCAAGGGAACACCGGGGAGCTGTTTTTT CATSRDQGNTGELFF
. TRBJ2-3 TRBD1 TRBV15 TGTGCCACCAGCCGAGACAGGGGAGGTACGCAGTATTTT CATSRDRGGTQYF
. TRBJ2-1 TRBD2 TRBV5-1 TGCGCCAGCAGCTTGGGGGGGGGAGACCTCAATGAGCAGTTCTTC CASSLGGGDLNEQFF
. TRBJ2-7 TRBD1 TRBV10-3 TGTGCCATCAGTGAAGCCGGGACAGGGAGCGAGCAGTACTTC CAISEAGTGSEQYF
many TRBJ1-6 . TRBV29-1 TGCAGCGTTGATTGGGGGCTCGGTTCACCCCTCCACTTT CSVDWGLGSPLHF
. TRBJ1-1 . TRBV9 TGTGCCAGCAGCCCCCCAGGGTCCCGGAACACTGAAGCTTTCTTT CASSPPGSRNTEAFF
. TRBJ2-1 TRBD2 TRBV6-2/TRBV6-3 TGTGCCAGCAGTTCGTATGAGCGGGGGGCGGATGAGCAGTTCTTC CASSSYERGADEQFF
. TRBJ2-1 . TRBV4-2 TGTGCCAGCAGCCAGGTAGCCGATGAGCAGTTCTTC CASSQVADEQFF
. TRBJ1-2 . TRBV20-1 TGCAGTGCTAGAGTTCCGGGGGATAGCTATGGCTACACCTTC CSARVPGDSYGYTF
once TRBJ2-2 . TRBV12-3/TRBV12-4 TGTGCCAGCAGTTTCGATCCCGGGGAGCTGTTTTTT CASSFDPGELFF
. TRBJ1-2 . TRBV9 TGTGCCAGCAGCGTAGCACCGGGACAACCAACCCCCTATGGCTACACCTTC CASSVAPGQPTPYGYTF
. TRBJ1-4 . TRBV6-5 TGTGCCAGCAGTACGAGGATAGAGGAAAAACTGTTTTTT CASSTRIEEKLFF
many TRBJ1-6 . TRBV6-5 TGTGCCAGCAGTTACGGGGGGGCTCATAATTCACCCCTCCACTTT CASSYGGAHNSPLHF
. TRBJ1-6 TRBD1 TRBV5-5 TGTGCCAGCAGCTTGATGGGACAGGATTCACCCCTCCACTTT CASSLMGQDSPLHF
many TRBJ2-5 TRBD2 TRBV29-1 TGCAGCGTTGCTACTAGCGGGGGGACCCAAGAGACCCAGTACTTC CSVATSGGTQETQYF
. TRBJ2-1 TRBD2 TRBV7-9 TGTGCCAGCAGCTCCACTAGCGGGTATGGTAATGAGCAGTTCTTC CASSSTSGYGNEQFF
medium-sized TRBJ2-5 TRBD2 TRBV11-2 TGTGCCAGCAGCTTACCCCCGGGACTAGCGGAGACCCAGTACTTC CASSLPPGLAETQYF
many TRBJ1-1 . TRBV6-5 TGTGCCAGCACACCTGGGGGTGGGACTGAAGCTTTCTTT CASTPGGGTEAFF
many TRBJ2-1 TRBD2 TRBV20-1 TGCAGTGCTAGTGGGGTAGCGGGGGGGCAGAAGCAGTTCTTC CSASGVAGGQKQFF
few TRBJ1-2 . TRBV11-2 TGTGCCAGCAGCATCAGGCAGGGGTGGTGGAGTGGCTACACCTTC CASSIRQGWWSGYTF
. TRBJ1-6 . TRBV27 TGTGCCAGCAGTTTATACAACCTTAATTCACCCCTCCACTTT CASSLYNLNSPLHF
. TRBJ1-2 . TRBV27 TGTGCCAGCAGTTTAACGTCCAGGGGCCACGGCTACACCTTC CASSLTSRGHGYTF
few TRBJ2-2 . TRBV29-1 TGCAGCGTTGAAGGGTCAGGGTACACCGGGGAGCTGTTTTTT CSVEGSGYTGELFF
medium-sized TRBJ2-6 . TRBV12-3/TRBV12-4 TGTGCCAGCTCCCTGCGAGCAGTCTTCGCTGGGGCCAACGTCCTGACTTTC CASSLRAVFAGANVLTF
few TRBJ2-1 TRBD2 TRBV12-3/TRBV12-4 TGTGCCAGCAGTCCAAGCGGGGGGGCTGTATATGAGCAGTTCTTC CASSPSGGAVYEQFF